This entry lists 11 T cell receptor beta chains sequenced from one sample in a study of patients and donors after allogeneic stem cell transplantation. A single record per CDR3 protein comes from TCRdb applying MiXCR to the RT-PCR reads. This sample yields 800,000 to 1,000,000 distinct CDR3 sequences, of which over 15% are seen a single time; around 6% belongs to the top ten. The sample comprised blood, either unsorted or a sorted T cell fraction (not recorded which). These receptors were obtained from a human donor who was either an allogeneic HSCT recipient or a stem cell or donor lymphocyte infusion donor (not recorded which). It is not recorded whose cells these are; they may come from a transplant donor.

The rearrangement uses TRBV4-3 and TRBJ1-1; 9 nucleotides match TRBD1. The trim removed 1 base at V and 3 bases at J, leaving 3 bases unmatched. CDR1 LGHNA and CDR2 YSLEER come from the germline V gene. CDR3 length: 15 amino acids. CDR3 residues: CASSQAGDRDTEAFF. The CDR3 DNA sequence: TGCGCCAGCAGCCAAGCTGGGGACAGGGACACTGAAGCTTTCTTT.

There are a few counts of this clonotype. V and J are TRBV6-2 or TRBV6-3 and TRBJ1-2, with D tentatively TRBD1 (6 bases). Trimming stripped 5 bases from V and 9 bases from J, with 19 bases between. The CDR3 totals 14 residues. Per germline, CDR1 MNHEY and CDR2 SVGEGT. The CDR3 region is CASSPGQLRGRYTF. CDR3 bases: TGTGCCAGCAGTCCCGGACAGCTTCGAGGTCGCTACACCTTC.

The gene calls are TRBV29-1 and TRBJ1-3; D may be TRBD1 (6 bases). Germline-derived CDR1 and CDR2 are SQVTM and ANQGSEA. The CDR3 consists of 12 residues. V was shortened by 6 bases and J by 3 bases, with 9 bases between the two germline ends. The CDR3 is CSVRGFGNTIYF. The CDR3, as DNA: TGCAGCGTCAGGGGATTTGGAAACACCATATATTTT.

The sample holds many counts of this clonotype. This CDR3 is CASSLSTETQYF. The CDR3 bases are TGTGCCAGCAGTTTATCGACCGAGACCCAGTACTTC. The chain links TRBV12-3 or TRBV12-4 to TRBJ2-5; no firm D call. This CDR3 region has 12 residues. V was shortened by 2 bases and J by 5 bases, with 6 bases between the two germline ends.

This clonotype was picked up a small number of times. The chain combines TRBV5-1 with TRBJ2-5, with 7 bases aligning to TRBD1. V dropped 5 bases and J dropped 4; count of bases not matched to a gene: 8. Germline V gives CDR1 SGHRS, CDR2 YFSETQ. There are 14 residues in the CDR3. The CDR3 loop reads CASRKGQIRETQYF. CDR3 DNA: TGCGCCAGCAGAAAGGGACAGATCCGAGAGACCCAGTACTTC.

The chain joins TRBV24-1 to TRBJ2-5; D tentatively fits TRBD1 or TRBD2 (5 bases each). Trimming removed 3 bases from V and 5 bases from J, with 9 bases in between. The CDR3 contains 13 residues. The germline CDR1 and CDR2 sequences are KGHDR and SFDVKD. The CDR3 DNA follows: TGTGCCACCAGTGATAGGGGAGTGGAGACCCAGTACTTC. Amino acids: CATSDRGVETQYF.

Only a few counts were recorded for this clonotype. This rearrangement joins TRBV5-6 to TRBJ2-1; D call uncertain. CDR3 length equals 14 residues. V dropped 2 bases and J dropped 8 bases, with 14 bases sitting between them. Germline CDR1 reads SGHDT; CDR2 reads YYEEEE. CDR3 protein: CASSLVLTLYEQFF. The CDR3 DNA sequence: TGTGCCAGCAGCTTAGTACTGACCCTCTATGAGCAGTTCTTC. The full variable domain, its missing parts supplied by reference TRBV5-6 and TRBJ2-1, is DAGVTQSPTHLIKTRGQQVTLRCSPKSGHDTVSWYQQALGQGPQFIFQYYEEEERQRGNFPDRFSGHQFPNYSSELNVNALLLGDSALYLCASSLVLTLYEQFFGPGTRLTVL.

This clonotype has just a few counts. The chain carries TRBV25-1 and TRBJ2-2; D unclear. This CDR3 spans 15 amino acids. The V and J ends lost 1 base and 4 bases respectively, with 10 bases between them. Germline V gene sequence: CDR1 MGHDK, CDR2 SYGVNS. The DNA of the CDR3 is TGTGCCAGCAGTGAATTTGGGTCCGGCACCGGGGAGCTGTTTTTT. Its translation: CASSEFGSGTGELFF.

This clonotype was recorded a few times. The chain couples TRBV6-5 to TRBJ1-1; D remains unclear. Germline V gene lookup returns CDR1 MNHEY and CDR2 SVGAGI. The CDR3 has 14 residues. V lost 2 bases and J lost 2, with 9 bases in between. The CDR3 loop reads CASSYGSSNTEAFF. The CDR3 nucleotides read TGTGCCAGCAGTTACGGCAGCTCAAACACTGAAGCTTTCTTT.

This clonotype was seen a few times. The chain couples TRBV5-1 to TRBJ2-7; D is ambiguous. The germline CDR1 and CDR2 sequences are SGHRS and YFSETQ. V lost 6 bases to trimming and J lost 1 base, with 8 bases between them. The CDR3 loop spans 12 amino acids. CDR3 loop: CASTAASYEQYF. In DNA form, the CDR3 reads TGCGCCAGCACAGCAGCTTCCTACGAGCAGTACTTC. Full variable domain (missing parts from reference TRBV5-1 and TRBJ2-7): KAGVTQTPRYLIKTRGQQVTLSCSPISGHRSVSWYQQTPGQGLQFLFEYFSETQRNKGNFPGRFSGRQFSNSRSEMNVSTLELGDSALYLCASTAASYEQYFGPGTRLTVT.

The chain carries TRBV19 and TRBJ2-4, with 12 bases aligning to TRBD2. V trimming: 5 bases; J trimming: 7 bases; junction bases outside the gene matches: 6. The CDR3 covers 15 residues. CDR1 is LNHDA and CDR2 is SQIVND in the germline V gene (reference sequence). Written as DNA, the CDR3 is TGTGCCAGTAGTCTAGCTAGCGGGAGGGCCAACATTCAGTACTTC. It translates to CASSLASGRANIQYF.